One sample yielded the 22 T cell receptor beta chains listed below, sequenced in a study of early T cells in non-severe SARS-CoV-2 infection. Via MiXCR, TCRdb re-called the 5' RACE reads, giving one row per CDR3 protein. Of about 60,000 distinct CDR3 sequences listed, 5.6% are singletons. What was sequenced was whole blood. The receptor set was obtained from an adult who was a healthcare worker with PCR-confirmed SARS-CoV-2 infection or an uninfected control (not recorded which).

The table lists this clonotype with a few counts. The chain joins TRBV4-1 to TRBJ2-3, with D maybe TRBD2 (5 bases). The CDR3 spans 16 residues. Between the trimmed V and J ends, which lost 0 bases and 4 bases, there was a span of 14 bases. Germline CDR1 and CDR2: MGHRA and YSYEKL. In DNA form, the CDR3 reads TGCGCCAGCAGCCAAGATGGAGGTAGCTTGCCAGATACGCAGTATTTT. Translation gives CASSQDGGSLPDTQYF.

This chain joins TRBV11-1 and TRBJ2-4; 12 bases are a match to TRBD1. The CDR3 is made up of 17 amino acids. CDR1 is SGHAT and CDR2 is FQDESV in the germline V gene (reference sequence). The J segment lost 6 bases and the V segment lost 5 bases, leaving 11 bases of the junction unmatched. In DNA, the CDR3 is TGTGCCAGCAGCCAGGGTGGGACAGGGGGCGAGGTAAACATTCAGTACTTC. Translated, it gives CASSQGGTGGEVNIQYF.

The rearrangement uses TRBV7-2 and TRBJ2-7; 11 positions agree with TRBD1. CDR3 length: 14 residues. Trimming took 0 bases from V and 12 from J; bases not matched to a gene: 7. Per the germline V gene, CDR1 is SGHTA and CDR2 is FQGNSA. For the CDR3, the DNA is TGTGCCAGCAGCTTAGCGCAGGACAGGGGGCCTGCGTACTTC. Encoded protein: CASSLAQDRGPAYF.

This clonotype has just a few counts. V usage is TRBV9 and J usage is TRBJ1-5, with D perhaps matching TRBD1 (5 bases). The CDR3 covers 15 residues. The V gene lost 5 bases and the J gene lost 7 bases, with 19 bases spanning the gap. Germline lookup yields CDR1 SGDLS and CDR2 YYNGEE. The CDR3 region is CASSQGRGLGQPQHF. The CDR3 nucleotides read TGTGCCAGCAGTCAGGGACGGGGCCTCGGGCAGCCCCAGCATTTT. The complete variable domain, with remaining parts taken from reference TRBV9 and TRBJ1-5, reads DSGVTQTPKHLITATGQRVTLRCSPRSGDLSVYWYQQSLDQGLQFLIQYYNGEERAKGNILERFSAQQFPDLHSELNLSSLELGDSALYFCASSQGRGLGQPQHFGDGTRLSIL.

This clonotype was seen more than once but under ten times. This sequence joins TRBV29-1 and TRBJ1-5, with D possibly matching TRBD1 (5 bases). Germline assignment: CDR1 SQVTM and CDR2 ANQGSEA. V lost 6 bases and J lost 3, with 9 bases in between. The CDR3 totals 12 residues. The CDR3 region is CSVGGYNQPQHF. The CDR3 DNA is TGCAGCGTCGGGGGTTACAATCAGCCCCAGCATTTT.

This clonotype was recorded many times. The chain joins TRBV11-3 to TRBJ2-1; D not certain. V was trimmed by 1 base and J by 6 bases, leaving 7 bases between them. From germline, CDR1 is SGHNT and CDR2 YENEEA. There are 13 residues in the CDR3. This CDR3 is CASSLGLGNEQFF. In DNA form, the CDR3 reads TGTGCCAGCAGCTTAGGGCTAGGCAATGAGCAGTTCTTC.

This clonotype was recorded many times. The rearrangement joins TRBV2 to TRBJ1-1; D unresolved. The V gene lost 2 bases and the J gene lost 4 bases, with 11 bases spanning the gap. Germline-derived CDR1 and CDR2 are SNHLY and FYNNEI. The CDR3 loop spans 14 amino acids. The CDR3 nucleotides are TGTGCCAGCAGTGAAAAGCAGGTCGTCACTGAAGCTTTCTTT. This encodes CASSEKQVVTEAFF.

This clonotype appeared many times. V usage is TRBV25-1 and J usage is TRBJ1-2; D might be TRBD1 (5 bases). Germline CDR1 is MGHDK and CDR2 is SYGVNS. The CDR3 sequence is 14 residues long. V shed 3 bases and J shed 8 bases, with 16 bases lying between them. CDR3 protein: CASSDGGAGFGYTF. CDR3 coding DNA: TGTGCCAGCAGTGATGGCGGGGCAGGGTTCGGCTACACCTTC.

This clonotype counts as medium-sized. V is TRBV7-9 and J is TRBJ2-1; no clear D gene. The CDR3 extends over 14 amino acids. V was clipped by 2 bases and J by 6 bases, with 11 bases between them. Per germline, CDR1 SEHNR and CDR2 FQNEAQ (reference sequence). The CDR3 DNA is TGTGCCAGCAGCTTATTCCAGAGTAGCAATGAGCAGTTCTTC. Its protein product is CASSLFQSSNEQFF.

The sample holds many counts of this clonotype. The chain couples TRBV13 to TRBJ2-1, with 9 nucleotides matching TRBD2. Germline values: CDR1 PRHDT, CDR2 FYEKMQ (reference sequence). V lost 0 bases and J lost 8; bases outside the gene matches: 11. This CDR3 is built from 17 residues. CDR3 sequence: CASSLGPSGGPEDEQFF. The CDR3 nucleotides are TGTGCCAGCAGCTTAGGCCCCAGCGGGGGGCCGGAGGATGAGCAGTTCTTC.

This clonotype was observed a few times. This rearrangement joins TRBV7-2 to TRBJ1-3, with D maybe TRBD1 (5 bases). Germline CDR1 reads SGHTA; CDR2 reads FQGNSA. The V end was cut by 5 bases, the J end by 1 base, with 15 bases between. The CDR3 loop spans 16 amino acids. The CDR3 region has the DNA TGTGCCAGCAGCCTCGCGGGGGGGACTTCTGGAAACACCATATATTTT. Amino acid sequence: CASSLAGGTSGNTIYF.

The genes are TRBV28 and TRBJ2-1; 7 nucleotides align to TRBD2. Germline V lookup: CDR1 MDHEN, CDR2 SYDVKM. Losses at the gene ends were 6 bases for V and 5 bases for J; bases not matched to a gene: 10. This CDR3 has 15 amino acids. This CDR3 is CASSSVEGGHNEQFF. The CDR3 bases are TGTGCCAGCAGCTCTGTCGAGGGAGGGCACAATGAGCAGTTCTTC.

This clonotype was seen at least ten times. The gene calls are TRBV6-2 or TRBV6-3 and TRBJ1-5, with D perhaps TRBD1 (6 bases). Trimming stripped 6 bases from V and 4 bases from J, with 16 bases between. CDR3 size: 15 residues. The germline gives CDR1 MNHEY, CDR2 SVGEGT. The CDR3 is CASSPVGARNQPQHF. The CDR3 coding sequence is TGTGCCAGCAGCCCCGTGGGGGCGCGTAATCAGCCCCAGCATTTT.

This clonotype was recorded once. The chain is built from TRBV15 and TRBJ2-4; a weak D match, TRBD2 (5 bases). CDR3 length: 13 amino acids. Germline assignment: CDR1 LNHNV and CDR2 YYDKDF (reference sequence). The ends were cut back, 8 bases at V and 3 bases at J, with 11 bases in the middle. The CDR3 DNA sequence: TGTGCCACCGCCGGGGTTATCAAAAACATTCAGTACTTC. It codes for CATAGVIKNIQYF.

This clonotype was seen at least ten times. The chain carries TRBV28 and TRBJ2-5; 13 bases align to TRBD2. The CDR3 sequence is 16 residues long. The V gene end was trimmed by 4 bases and the J gene end by 2 bases; junction bases not matched to a gene: 4. CDR1 is MDHEN, CDR2 SYDVKM, per germline. The DNA of the CDR3 is TGTGCCAGCAGTTCCCTGGGACTAGCGGGACAAGAGACCCAGTACTTC. It encodes CASSSLGLAGQETQYF.

This clonotype has a count of ten or more. V is TRBV20-1 and J is TRBJ2-3; 8 bases map to TRBD2. The CDR3 sequence is 14 residues long. CDR1 is DFQATT, CDR2 SNEGSKA, per germline (reference sequence). The CDR3 is CGVFRAGGTDTQYF. CDR3 sequence (DNA): TGCGGCGTGTTCCGGGCGGGGGGAACAGATACGCAGTATTTT.

Ten or more counts support this clonotype. This chain joins TRBV6-2 or TRBV6-3 and TRBJ2-3, with a tentative D call TRBD2 (6 bases). The CDR3 has 14 amino acids. V dropped 11 bases and J dropped 5 bases, with 20 bases sitting between them. Germline V gene lookup returns CDR1 MNHEY and CDR2 SVGEGT. The CDR3 reads CAGNSGPRVDTQYF. DNA of the CDR3: TGTGCCGGAAATAGCGGTCCTCGGGTAGATACGCAGTATTTT.

This clonotype was observed a few times. The rearrangement uses TRBV4-1 and TRBJ2-5; TRBD1 agrees at 10 bases. V dropped 0 bases and J dropped 6; count of bases not matched to a gene: 13. Germline V gives CDR1 MGHRA, CDR2 YSYEKL. The CDR3 totals 18 residues. The CDR3: CASSQDPIRQGAPKTQYF. The CDR3 DNA follows: TGCGCCAGCAGCCAAGATCCAATCCGACAGGGGGCACCTAAGACCCAGTACTTC.

This clonotype was recorded at least ten times. The J gene is TRBJ2-3, the V gene TRBV4-1, with unresolved D. The germline V gene encodes CDR1 MGHRA and CDR2 YSYEKL. The CDR3 runs 13 residues. V was cut by 1 base and J by 3 bases, with 5 bases left in between. CDR3 coding DNA: TGCGCCAGCAGCCAAGTGGGAACAGATACGCAGTATTTT. Translating gives CASSQVGTDTQYF.

This clonotype has at least ten counts. The rearrangement joins TRBV5-6 to TRBJ1-2; TRBD1 aligns across 8 bases. J was trimmed by 8 bases and V by 3 bases; bases with no gene match: 9. The CDR3 spans 14 residues. Looked up from germline, CDR1 is SGHDT and CDR2 is YYEEEE. The CDR3 spells CASSSLDREGGYTF. As DNA, the CDR3 is TGTGCCAGCAGCTCTTTGGACAGGGAGGGCGGCTACACCTTC.

Remarks on this clonotype: With a much larger clone just one base away, this may be a read error. The chain combines TRBV20-1 with TRBJ2-7; the D gene is possibly TRBD1 (6 bases). Germline assignment: CDR1 DFQATT and CDR2 SNEGSKA (reference sequence). The CDR3 is made up of 13 amino acids. CDR3 residues: CSARRDRFYQQYF. CDR3 nucleotides: TGCAGTGCTAGGCGAGACAGGTTCTACCAGCAGTACTTC.

This clonotype was recorded many times. This rearrangement joins TRBV20-1 to TRBJ2-7, with TRBD2 matching 11 bases. The length of the CDR3 is 15 residues. Germline trimming cut 6 bases from V and 4 bases from J; bases unmatched to any gene: 11. Germline loops: CDR1 DFQATT, CDR2 SNEGSKA (reference sequence). CDR3 in amino acids: CSARRLAGGFYEQYF. CDR3 DNA sequence: TGCAGTGCCAGAAGGCTAGCGGGGGGCTTTTACGAGCAGTACTTC.